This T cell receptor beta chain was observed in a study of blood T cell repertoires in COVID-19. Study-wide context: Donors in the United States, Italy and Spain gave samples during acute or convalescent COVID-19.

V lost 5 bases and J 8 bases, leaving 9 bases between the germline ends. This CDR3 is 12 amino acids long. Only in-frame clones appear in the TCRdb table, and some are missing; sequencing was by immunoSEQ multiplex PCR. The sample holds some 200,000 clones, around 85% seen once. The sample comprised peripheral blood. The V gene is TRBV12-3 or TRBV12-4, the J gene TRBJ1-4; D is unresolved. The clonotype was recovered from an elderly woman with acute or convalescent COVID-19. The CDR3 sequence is CASSPRREKLFF. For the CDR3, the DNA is TGTGCCAGCAGTCCCCGTCGGGAAAAACTGTTTTTT.